The sequence of this T cell receptor (beta chain) was determined in a study of blood T cell dynamics during melanoma immunotherapy. A fixed DNA input of roughly 0.35 ug was used per bulk PBMC sample. The repertoire was sequenced with immunoSEQ multiplex PCR; TCRdb's copy has only in-frame clones and lacks some. Of 15,000 or so clones in the sample, under 90% were seen once. Described time point: pre-treatment baseline. The CDR3 extends over 15 amino acids. V trimming: 1 base; J trimming: 5 bases; junction bases outside the gene matches: 4. Germline V gene sequence: CDR1 SGHAT, CDR2 FQNNGV. The V and J genes are TRBV11-2 and TRBJ1-4; 7 nucleotides agree with TRBD1. The receptor's source is a human donor with melanoma. The starting material was blood, obtained from a patient treated with checkpoint blockade. CDR3 DNA: TGTGCCAGCAGCTTAGGCGACAGGGTGAATGAAAAACTGTTTTTT. Translated: CASSLGDRVNEKLFF.